The 14 T cell receptor beta chains presented below share a single source sample, sequenced in a study of blood T cell dynamics during melanoma immunotherapy. Stated time point: pre-treatment baseline. This table comes from immunoSEQ multiplex PCR, and its TCRdb copy is limited to in-frame clones, with some not included. The sample includes about 24,000 clones, 70% to 90% of them seen just once. This sample comprised blood, obtained from a patient treated with checkpoint blockade. Receptors originate from a human donor with melanoma.

V and J are TRBV21-1 and TRBJ2-7; the D call in the table, TRBD1, was not verified against the DNA. TRBV21-1 is a pseudogene. This CDR3 region has 15 residues. For the CDR3, the DNA is TGTGCCAGCAGCAGGGCAGGCCTCCTATCCTACGAGCAGTACTTC. Translating it yields CASSRAGLLSYEQYF.

The gene calls are TRBV27 and TRBJ1-5, with D possibly being TRBD1 (6 bases). The CDR3 is made up of 14 amino acids. V shed 8 bases and J shed 1 base, with 12 bases lying between them. Germline V CDR1 and CDR2: MNHEY, SMNVEV (reference sequence). The CDR3 DNA reads TGTGCCAGCGGATTTAGGGGGAGCAATCAGCCCCAGCATTTT. Its translation is CASGFRGSNQPQHF.

V gene TRBV10-3 combines with J gene TRBJ2-3, with TRBD2 matching 9 bases. The V gene end was trimmed by 11 bases and the J gene end by 1 base; junction bases not matched to a gene: 4. The CDR3 covers 13 residues. The germline gives CDR1 ENHRY, CDR2 SYGVKD. The CDR3 loop reads CALRTSGTDTQYF. The CDR3 bases are TGTGCCCTTCGGACTAGCGGCACAGATACGCAGTATTTT.

The chain recombines TRBV29-1 with TRBJ2-1; D remains ambiguous. The CDR3 runs 14 residues. V was trimmed by 4 bases and J by 0 bases, leaving 10 bases between them. Germline assignment: CDR1 SQVTM and CDR2 ANQGSEA. The CDR3 DNA is TGCAGCGTTGGTCGGGCTAGCTCCTACAATGAGCAGTTCTTC. Its translation is CSVGRASSYNEQFF.

Concerning this clone itself: The junction differs from germline at one of its ends, possibly a read error. The rearrangement uses TRBV5-6 and TRBJ1-6, with D tentatively TRBD1 (5 bases). The germline V gene has CDR1 SGHDT and CDR2 YYEEEE. The CDR3 consists of 16 residues. In nucleotides, the CDR3 is TGTGCCAGCAGCTTGAAGTTCAGGGCGAATAACTCACCCCTCCACTTT. This gives the protein CASSLKFRANNSPLHF.

This clone was seen a few times. This chain connects TRBV18 to TRBJ1-3; D perhaps matches TRBD1 (6 bases). Germline V gene data show CDR1 as KGHSH and CDR2 as LQKENI. Trimming took off 5 bases at V and 2 bases at J, with 10 bases between the two ends. This CDR3 is 14 amino acids long. CDR3 sequence reads: CASSSGTTGNTIYF. Written as DNA, the CDR3 is TGTGCCAGCTCATCCGGGACAACTGGAAACACCATATATTTT.

This clone was observed a single time. The rearrangement uses TRBV5-1 and TRBJ2-2; D is perhaps TRBD2 (6 bases). The CDR3 loop spans 14 amino acids. Trimming shortened V by 0 bases and J by 7 bases, and 10 bases separated the two germline ends. Germline loops: CDR1 SGHRS, CDR2 YFSETQ. The CDR3 sequence is CASSLGMGGGELFF. The CDR3 DNA sequence: TGCGCCAGCAGCTTGGGAATGGGAGGCGGGGAGCTGTTTTTT.

The genes are TRBV4-1 and TRBJ2-4; TRBD1 matches at 12 bases. From germline, CDR1 is MGHRA and CDR2 YSYEKL. V trimming: 4 bases; J trimming: 1 base; junction bases outside the gene matches: 11. CDR3 length equals 19 residues. The CDR3 region is CASSRIPGQGAVAKNIQYF. For the CDR3, the DNA is TGCGCCAGCAGCCGAATCCCGGGACAGGGGGCGGTTGCCAAAAACATTCAGTACTTC.

The chain couples TRBV28 to TRBJ2-5; 8 nucleotides match TRBD1. The J call may not be correct, given that the DNA end is closer to TRBJ2-7. The CDR3 extends over 11 amino acids. Per the germline V gene, CDR1 is MDHEN and CDR2 is SYDVKM. DNA for the CDR3: TGTGCCAGGGGGACAGGCCCCGAGCAGTACTTC. Residues: CARGTGPEQYF.

The V call is TRBV5-6, the J call TRBJ2-7; D is tentatively TRBD1 or TRBD2 (5 bases each). The V gene lost 0 bases and the J gene lost 3 bases, with 13 bases spanning the gap. Germline V CDR1 and CDR2: SGHDT, YYEEEE. The CDR3 is 15 residues long. The DNA of the CDR3 is TGTGCCAGCAGCTTGGGTGGGGCCGCGGGCTACGAGCAGTACTTC. Translated, it gives CASSLGGAAGYEQYF.

This chain links TRBV18 with TRBJ1-2; possible D gene TRBD1, 5 bases. The V end lost 2 bases, the J end lost 4 bases, and 8 bases lay between the germline ends. Germline assignment: CDR1 KGHSH and CDR2 LQKENI. The CDR3 is made up of 13 amino acids. CDR3 residues: CASSPTGGYGYTF. DNA for the CDR3: TGTGCCAGCTCACCAACGGGGGGCTATGGCTACACCTTC.

The chain employs TRBV5-1 and TRBJ2-7; D not resolved. V dropped 3 bases and J dropped 2 bases, with 12 bases sitting between them. This CDR3 is built from 14 residues. CDR1 is SGHRS, CDR2 YFSETQ, per germline. CDR3 nucleotides: TGCGCCAGCAGCTCATGGGCCATCGCCTACGAGCAGTACTTC. It specifies CASSSWAIAYEQYF.

CDR3 amino acids: CASSETGYQETQYF. DNA of the CDR3: TGTGCCAGCAGCGAAACAGGCTACCAAGAGACCCAGTACTTC. The chain employs TRBV7-9 and TRBJ2-5, with a possible D match to TRBD1 (5 bases). Germline values: CDR1 SEHNR, CDR2 FQNEAQ (reference sequence). Trimming left V 5 bases short and J 0 bases short, with 10 bases between. This CDR3 is 14 amino acids long.

The rearrangement joins TRBV9 to TRBJ1-4, with a weak D call TRBD1 (6 bases). The CDR3 has 14 residues. Per germline, CDR1 SGDLS and CDR2 YYNGEE. V lost 0 bases and J lost 10, with 13 bases in between. This chain's CDR3 is CASSVGSGEGKLFF. CDR3 nucleotide sequence: TGTGCCAGCAGCGTAGGGTCAGGGGAGGGAAAACTGTTTTTT.